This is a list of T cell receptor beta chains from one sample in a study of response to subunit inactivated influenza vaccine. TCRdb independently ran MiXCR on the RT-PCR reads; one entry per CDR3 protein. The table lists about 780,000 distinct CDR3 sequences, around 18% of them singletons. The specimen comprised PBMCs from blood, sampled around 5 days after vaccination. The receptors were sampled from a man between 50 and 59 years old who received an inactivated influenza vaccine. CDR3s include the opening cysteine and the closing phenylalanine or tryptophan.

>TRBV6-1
CASTKAARGAEAFF
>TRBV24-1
CATSRGDEQFF
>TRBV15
CATSTDRRGNQPQHF
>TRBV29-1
CSVELRTSGNTGELFF
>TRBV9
CASSTSGGAGETQYF
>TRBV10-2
CASRGVGTGELFF
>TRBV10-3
CAIRRSGELFF
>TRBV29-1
CSASGTGYNIQYF
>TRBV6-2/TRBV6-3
CASSLIRDRGYEQYF
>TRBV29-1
CSVRRGGVNTGELFF
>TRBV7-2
CASSPRNEQFF
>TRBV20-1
CSASRDSGNTIYF
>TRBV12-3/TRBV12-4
CASSGLAQYQQYF
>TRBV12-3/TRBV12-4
CASSGRRYTDTQYF
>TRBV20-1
CSARGLVTDTQYF
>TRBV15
CATSKGQPYSNQPQHF
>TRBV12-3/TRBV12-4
CASSLSGSKSYNEQFF
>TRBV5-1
CASRPGLDTGELFF
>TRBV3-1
CASSQDRASTGGETQYF
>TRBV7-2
CASSPRSGAGNTIYF
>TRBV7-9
CASSLDGRAIEQYF
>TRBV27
CATGLVRFDTQYF
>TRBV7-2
CASSQIPGTSYEQYF
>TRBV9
CASSVAPTESYEQYF
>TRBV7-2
CASSPAAAAYEQYF
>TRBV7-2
CASSSLGTETQYF
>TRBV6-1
CASSHLVGLRRRAEQYF
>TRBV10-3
CAISAGDRETYEQYF
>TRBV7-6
CASSHLWELADRRTARETQYF
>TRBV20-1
CSARVQFKSTDTQYF
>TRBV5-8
CASSLRRTETQYF
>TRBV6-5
CASMPGAGEQYF
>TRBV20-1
CSALEGGSSYNSPLHF
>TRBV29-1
CSVEGAGYPGELFF
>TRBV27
CASSLDRAAPQHF
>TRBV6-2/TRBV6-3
CASSRLRLAGFEQFF
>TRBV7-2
CASSLGRTTPQHF
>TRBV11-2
CASSFAGGPTKNIQYF
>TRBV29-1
CSVEDRTGANNEKLFF
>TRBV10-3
CAISEGTLGTQYF
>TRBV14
CASSETMNTEAFF
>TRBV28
CASSSGGSEEQYF
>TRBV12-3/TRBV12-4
CASSSPPTLAYF
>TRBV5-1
CASSLQGQNTGELFF
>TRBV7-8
CASSRRQGETQYF
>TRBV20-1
CSARLGTVETQYF
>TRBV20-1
CSASIVRDRGTDTQYF
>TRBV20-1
CSAREAGAQKLYEQYF
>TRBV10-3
CAISSRATNEKLFF
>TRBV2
CASSLEVTEQFF
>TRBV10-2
CASRDGAKNIQYF
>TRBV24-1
CATSYQGNQPQHF
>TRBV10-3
CAIGTTGGEQYF
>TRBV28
CASSLVGGTETQYF